This T cell receptor (beta chain) is drawn from a study of cytotoxic CD8 clonotypes in ibrutinib-treated CLL. Study-level findings and limits: A rise in clonality was seen at ibrutinib response, and a fall back toward baseline was seen at progression.

Trimming removed 7 bases from V and 4 bases from J, with 14 bases in between. Germline CDR1 SGHNT, CDR2 YYREEE (reference sequence). The CDR3 runs 14 residues. Regarding this clone: Antigen unknown.

Investigators sought sequencing depths of between 1 in 200,000 and 1 in 1 million T cells. Sequencing was performed with immunoSEQ multiplex PCR; in TCRdb, only in-frame clones are kept and a portion is missing. The table shows 150,000 or so clones, with about four fifths occurring only once. The rearrangement links TRBV5-4 to TRBJ2-2; tentative D call: TRBD1 (5 bases). This clonotype was obtained from a human donor with chronic lymphocytic leukemia. Source: PBMCs, taken after 12 months of ibrutinib treatment. The CDR3 reads CASQREGVTGELFF. DNA of the CDR3: TGTGCCAGCCAAAGGGAAGGGGTCACCGGGGAGCTGTTTTTT.